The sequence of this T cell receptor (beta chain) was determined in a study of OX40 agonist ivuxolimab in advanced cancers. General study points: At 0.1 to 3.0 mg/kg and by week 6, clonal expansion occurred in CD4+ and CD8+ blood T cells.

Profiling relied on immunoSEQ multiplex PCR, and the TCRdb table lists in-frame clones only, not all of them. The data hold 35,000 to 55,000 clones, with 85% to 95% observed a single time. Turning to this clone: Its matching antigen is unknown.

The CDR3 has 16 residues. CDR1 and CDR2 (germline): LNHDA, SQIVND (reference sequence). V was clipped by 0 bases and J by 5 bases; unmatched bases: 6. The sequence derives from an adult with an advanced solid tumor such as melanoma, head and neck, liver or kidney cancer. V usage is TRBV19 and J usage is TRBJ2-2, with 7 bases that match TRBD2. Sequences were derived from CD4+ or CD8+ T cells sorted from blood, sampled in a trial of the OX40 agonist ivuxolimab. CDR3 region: CASSIDQRGATGELFF. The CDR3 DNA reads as TGTGCCAGTAGTATAGATCAGCGGGGTGCGACCGGGGAGCTGTTTTTT. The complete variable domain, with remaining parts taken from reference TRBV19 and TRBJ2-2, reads DGGITQSPKYLFRKEGQNVTLSCEQNLNHDAMYWYRQDPGQGLRLIYYSQIVNDFQKGDIAEGYSVSREKKESFPLTVTSAQKNPTAFYLCASSIDQRGATGELFFGEGSRLTVL.